This TCR beta chain was documented in a study of CD8 T cells in Susac syndrome. The table lists this clonotype with a count of one. The RNA input was about 0.5 to 1 ug, and it was reverse transcribed with random hexamers. TCRdb used MiXCR to reprocess the immunoSEQ multiplex PCR reads, holding one entry per CDR3 protein. This sample has nearly 70,000 distinct CDR3 sequences, with 95% found just once. In germline, CDR1 is SGHVS, CDR2 FQNEAQ. This CDR3 is built from 16 residues. Trimming cost V 5 bases and J 0 bases; bases outside gene matches: 6. CD8+ and CD4+ blood T cells underwent TCR beta sequencing. TEMRA cells were enriched by FACS, while CD8+ and CD4+ T cells were obtained through a negative isolation that was performed magnetically.

This receptor was obtained from a human donor in good health. The specimen sequenced was CD8+ T cells from PBMCs. This chain joins TRBV7-8 and TRBJ1-4, with TRBD1 matching over 7 bases. CDR3 nucleotide sequence: TGTGCCAGCAGCCACATCAGGGGGGCAACTAATGAAAAACTGTTTTTT. As protein: CASSHIRGATNEKLFF.